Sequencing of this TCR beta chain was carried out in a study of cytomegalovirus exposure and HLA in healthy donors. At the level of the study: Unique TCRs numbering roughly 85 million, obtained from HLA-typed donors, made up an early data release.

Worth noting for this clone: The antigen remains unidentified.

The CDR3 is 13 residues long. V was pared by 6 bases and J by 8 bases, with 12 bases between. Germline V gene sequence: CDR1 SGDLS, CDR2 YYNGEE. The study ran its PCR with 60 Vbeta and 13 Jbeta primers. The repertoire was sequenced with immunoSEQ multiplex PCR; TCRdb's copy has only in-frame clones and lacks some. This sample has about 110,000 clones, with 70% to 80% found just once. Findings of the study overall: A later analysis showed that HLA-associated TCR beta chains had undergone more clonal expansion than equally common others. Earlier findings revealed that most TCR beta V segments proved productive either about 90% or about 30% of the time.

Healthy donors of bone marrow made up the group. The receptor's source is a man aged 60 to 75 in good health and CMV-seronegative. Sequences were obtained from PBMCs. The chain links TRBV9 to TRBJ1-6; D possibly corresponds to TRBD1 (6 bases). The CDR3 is CASTWTDDSPLHF. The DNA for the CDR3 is TGTGCCAGCACCTGGACAGACGATTCACCCCTCCACTTT.